What follows describes a single TCR beta chain. This entry is derived from a study of T cells in Graves' hyperthyroidism and ophthalmopathy. This CDR3 spans 13 amino acids. V lost 3 bases, J lost 8 bases, and 13 bases lay in between. Germline V gives CDR1 LGHNA, CDR2 YSLEER. RNA transcripts gave rise to amplified TCR beta CDR3 regions. The primer set for the first-round RT-PCR of the TCR CDR3 was HTBI. Via MiXCR, TCRdb re-called the multiplex PCR reads, giving one row per CDR3 protein. The table records 530,000 or so distinct CDR3 sequences, around 22% of them present only once. A NOSPECS grade of at least 4, a Clinical Activity Score of at least 3 and duration under 3 months were recorded in ophthalmopathy patients. Thyroid ultrasound and orbital computed tomography, with clinical symptoms and serum thyroxine and TRAb, informed diagnoses.

Material for sequencing was blood. The chain combines TRBV4-3 with TRBJ1-2; D remains ambiguous. This TCR came from a woman aged 25 to 39 with Graves' ophthalmopathy. CDR3 amino acids: CASSQTVGEGYTF. For the CDR3, the DNA is TGCGCCAGCAGCCAGACGGTTGGGGAGGGCTACACCTTC.